This T cell receptor beta chain was sequenced in a study of blood T cell repertoires in COVID-19. Study-wide context: Samples representing acute and convalescent COVID-19 were sourced from the United States, Italy and Spain. PBMCs, B-cell-depleted T cells, or T cells provided the cDNA or gDNA that made up the material.

Authors' methods: Amplification with reference gene primers provided the estimates of nucleated cell counts. Assay used: immunoSEQ multiplex PCR; TCRdb lists only in-frame clones, some missing. V and J calls and clone size are copied from that table; D and trimming were computed from the DNA. This sample has over 130,000 clones, with 70% to 85% found just once. Contact with a PCR-confirmed or clinician-diagnosed COVID-19 case occurred within 2 weeks of entry. The CDR3 length is 17 residues. The trim removed 1 base at V and 5 bases at J, leaving 10 bases unmatched. Germline CDR1 reads SGHRS; CDR2 reads YFSETQ.

The source material was PBMCs or T cells enriched from blood (not recorded which). The TCR originated in a woman under 30 who had been exposed to COVID-19. This sequence joins TRBV5-1 and TRBJ2-3; 10 bases match TRBD2. CDR3 residues: CASSLSSSGSRLDTQYF. CDR3 DNA sequence: TGCGCCAGCAGCTTGTCGTCTAGCGGGAGTCGATTAGATACGCAGTATTTT.